In this sample, the clone carrying this T cell receptor (beta chain) turned up a few times. As yet, its antigen is unknown. Attachment of unique molecular identifiers to individual cDNA molecules was performed. MiXCR, run by TCRdb on the 5' RACE reads, gives a single entry per CDR3 protein. The sample comprises about 110,000 distinct CDR3 sequences, 9% to 13% of which are singletons, and around 2.9% rests with the top ten. This entry comes from a study of early T cells in non-severe SARS-CoV-2 infection. Across the study: Unpaired chains resulted from sequencing bulk RNA of unsorted whole blood. Whole-study results and caveats: The study's VDJdb matching favored anti-spike CD8 responses and missed private and CD4 specificities.

The CDR3 runs to 14 residues. Germline CDR1 and CDR2: LNHDA and SQIVND (reference sequence). The ends were cut back, 7 bases at V and 7 bases at J, with 20 bases in the middle. V usage is TRBV19 and J usage is TRBJ2-7; D perhaps matches TRBD2 (5 bases). The sequenced material came from whole blood. The receptor was isolated from an adult who was a healthcare worker with PCR-confirmed SARS-CoV-2 infection or an uninfected control (not recorded which). The CDR3 is CASTPRTDLGEQYF. The CDR3 nucleotides read TGTGCCAGTACACCGCGGACGGACTTGGGAGAGCAGTACTTC.